The rows below give T cell receptor beta chains drawn from one sample of a study of control samples from healthy donors and cancer patients. TCRdb's table, derived via immunoSEQ multiplex PCR, lists solely in-frame clones and lacks some. The sample lists more than 50,000 clones, about nine tenths occurring once. The sequenced sample was PBMCs. The receptors were gathered from a woman aged 45 to 65 with colorectal cancer. Each CDR3 is given with its conserved first and last residue. The D gene is left open where the match is weak. Size values are once, few and many counts, or a class for expanded clones, and some rows have none.

cdr3_length	d_call	clone_size	v_call	j_call	cdr3_nt	cdr3_aa
13	-	once	TRBV7-9	TRBJ1-6	TGTGCCAGCCAGCGGGACATCTATTCACCCCTCCACTTT	CASQRDIYSPLHF
11	-	-	TRBV12-3/TRBV12-4	TRBJ2-1	TGTGCCAGCATGGCCGGATTCGGGCAGTTCTTC	CASMAGFGQFF
16	TRBD1	-	TRBV3-1/TRBV3-2	TRBJ1-3	TGTGCCAGCAGCCAAGATCGGGAGACAGGGGAAAACACCATATATTTT	CASSQDRETGENTIYF
10	-	-	TRBV6-1	TRBJ1-1	TGTGCCAGCAGTGAGGTGGAAGCTTTCTTT	CASSEVEAFF
13	-	-	TRBV12-3/TRBV12-4	TRBJ1-1	TGTGCCAGCACCTCTTTGGGGGGAGGGGAAGCTTTCTTT	CASTSLGGGEAFF
15	-	-	TRBV7-8	TRBJ2-7	TGTGCCAGCAGCTCAGATTGGAGGGGAGAGGGCGAGCAGTACTTC	CASSSDWRGEGEQYF
15	-	-	TRBV5-4	TRBJ2-3	TGTGCCAGCAGCTTGTCGTTGAGCTTCACAGATACGCAGTATTTT	CASSLSLSFTDTQYF
15	TRBD1	-	TRBV5-1	TRBJ2-5	TGCGCCAGCAGCCCCTGGACAGGGAAGCAAGAGACCCAGTACTTC	CASSPWTGKQETQYF
13	-	-	TRBV19	TRBJ1-1	TGTGCCAGTAGTATGAGATTGGGCACTGAAGCTTTCTTT	CASSMRLGTEAFF
10	-	-	TRBV20-1	TRBJ1-2	TGCAGTCCTTTCCGCGATGGCTACACCTTC	CSPFRDGYTF
18	-	-	TRBV4-1	TRBJ2-5	TGCGCCAGCAGCCAAGTAGTATTAGGTCGAAGGAACCAAGAGACCCAGTACTTC	CASSQVVLGRRNQETQYF
11	TRBD1	few	TRBV12-3/TRBV12-4	TRBJ1-1	TGTGCCAGCAGTTACAGGGGTGAAGCTTTCTTT	CASSYRGEAFF
11	-	few	TRBV25-1	TRBJ1-3	TGTGCCAGCATGGGGGGAAACACCATATATTTT	CASMGGNTIYF
13	-	-	TRBV27	TRBJ1-2	TGTGCCAGCAGTACCATTATGGGGGATGGCTACACCTTC	CASSTIMGDGYTF
15	TRBD1	-	TRBV5-1	TRBJ1-1	TGCGCCAGCAGGACAGGGGACTTCATAAACACTGAAGCTTTCTTT	CASRTGDFINTEAFF
17	-	-	TRBV21-1	TRBJ1-5	TGTGCCAGCAGCAAAGCAGGGGGACCATATAGCAATCAGCCCCAGCATTTT	CASSKAGGPYSNQPQHF
16	TRBD2	-	TRBV27	TRBJ2-3	TGTGCCAGCAGTCAAATAGCGGGGGTGAACACAGATACGCAGTATTTT	CASSQIAGVNTDTQYF
13	-	-	TRBV27	TRBJ2-4	TGTGCCAGCAGTTTCTTGGGGGAAAACATTCAGTACTTC	CASSFLGENIQYF
15	-	-	TRBV18	TRBJ2-7	TGTGCCAGCTCACCACCCCTAGCCAGAGGCTACGAGCAGTACTTC	CASSPPLARGYEQYF
14	TRBD1	-	TRBV7-9	TRBJ1-1	TGTGCCAGCAGCTTAGGGACAGGGTACACTGAAGCTTTCTTT	CASSLGTGYTEAFF
15	-	-	TRBV7-2	TRBJ1-5	TGTGCCAGCAGCTTAGAGTCAGGGGGCAATCAGCCCCAGCATTTT	CASSLESGGNQPQHF
17	TRBD2	-	TRBV2	TRBJ2-3	TGTGCCAGCAGTGAAGCGTGGACTAGCGGGACCTCAGATACGCAGTATTTT	CASSEAWTSGTSDTQYF
14	-	-	TRBV25-1	TRBJ2-3	TGTGCCAGCACTCCGACAGGTAGCACAGATACGCAGTATTTT	CASTPTGSTDTQYF
14	-	-	TRBV5-1	TRBJ2-3	TGCGCCAGCAGCTTGGTTAGCGGCGGGGATACGCAGTATTTT	CASSLVSGGDTQYF
17	-	-	TRBV24-1	TRBJ1-4	TGTGCCACCAGTGATTTTGCGGGGAGGGGACTTAATGAAAAACTGTTTTTT	CATSDFAGRGLNEKLFF
12	-	-	TRBV28	TRBJ1-1	TGTGCCAGCAGTTTGGGGACTCTGTCGACTTTCTTT	CASSLGTLSTFF
12	-	-	TRBV24-1	TRBJ2-2	TGTGCCACCAGTGATGGCACCGGGGAGCTGTTTTTT	CATSDGTGELFF
16	-	once	TRBV9	TRBJ2-1	TGTGCCAGCAGCGTAGCGGGGGCGGGCACCTACAATGAGCAGTTCTTC	CASSVAGAGTYNEQFF
13	-	-	TRBV20-1	TRBJ1-1	TGCAGTGCTAGTGGCTGGGGTGAAACTGAAGCTTTCTTT	CSASGWGETEAFF
13	-	-	TRBV24-1	TRBJ1-2	TGTGCCACCAGCCCCAGGGATGGGTTGGGCTACACCTTC	CATSPRDGLGYTF